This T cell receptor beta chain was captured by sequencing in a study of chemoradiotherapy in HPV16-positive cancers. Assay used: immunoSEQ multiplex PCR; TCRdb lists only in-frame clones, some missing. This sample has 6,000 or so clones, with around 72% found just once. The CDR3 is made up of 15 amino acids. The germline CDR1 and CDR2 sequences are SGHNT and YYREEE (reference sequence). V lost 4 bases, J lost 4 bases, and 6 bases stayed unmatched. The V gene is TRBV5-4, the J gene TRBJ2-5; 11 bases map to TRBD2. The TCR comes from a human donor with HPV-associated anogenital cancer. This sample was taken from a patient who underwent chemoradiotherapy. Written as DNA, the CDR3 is TGTGCCAGCAGCCCCCTAGCGGGGGGATCAGAGACCCAGTACTTC. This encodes CASSPLAGGSETQYF.